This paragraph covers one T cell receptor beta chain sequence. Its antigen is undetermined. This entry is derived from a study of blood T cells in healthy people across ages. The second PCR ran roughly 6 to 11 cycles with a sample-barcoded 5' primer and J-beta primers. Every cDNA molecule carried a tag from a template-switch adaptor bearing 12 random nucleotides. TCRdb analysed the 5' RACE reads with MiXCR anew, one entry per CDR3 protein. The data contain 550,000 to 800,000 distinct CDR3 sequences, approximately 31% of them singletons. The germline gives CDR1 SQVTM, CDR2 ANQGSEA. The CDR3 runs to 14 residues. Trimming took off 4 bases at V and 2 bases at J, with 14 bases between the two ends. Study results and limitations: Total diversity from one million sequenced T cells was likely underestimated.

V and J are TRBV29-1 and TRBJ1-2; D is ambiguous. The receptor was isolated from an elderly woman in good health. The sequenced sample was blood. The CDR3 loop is CSVGRTISNYGYTF. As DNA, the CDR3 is TGCAGCGTTGGACGCACCATTTCGAACTATGGCTACACCTTC.